These 26 T cell receptor beta chains originate from one sample sequenced in a study of response to subunit inactivated influenza vaccine. Each CDR3 protein gets one entry after TCRdb re-called the RT-PCR reads with MiXCR. The sample holds about 500,000 distinct CDR3 sequences, approximately 15% seen once. This specimen consisted of CD4+ T cells sorted from PBMCs, obtained less than 25 months after vaccination. The receptors were sampled from a man in his fifties or sixties who received an inactivated influenza vaccine.

This chain joins TRBV9 and TRBJ2-1; no clear D gene. This CDR3 has 16 residues. Trimming shortened V by 0 bases and J by 0 bases, and 10 bases separated the two germline ends. The germline CDR1 and CDR2 sequences are SGDLS and YYNGEE. CDR3 bases: TGTGCCAGCAGCGTAGCCGTCTGGACCTCCTACAATGAGCAGTTCTTC. The encoded protein is CASSVAVWTSYNEQFF.

This clonotype was detected a few times. The gene calls are TRBV20-1 and TRBJ2-3; TRBD2 aligns across 12 bases. Germline V gene lookup returns CDR1 DFQATT and CDR2 SNEGSKA (reference sequence). V was clipped by 6 bases and J by 2 bases; unmatched bases: 12. The CDR3 is made up of 17 amino acids. The CDR3 is CSAQLAGGRIDTDTQYF. The CDR3 DNA follows: TGCAGTGCGCAACTAGCGGGAGGACGTATTGACACAGATACGCAGTATTTT.

This clonotype was recorded a few times. This chain uses TRBV5-5 with TRBJ1-5, with TRBD1 matching 10 bases. Germline CDR1 reads SGHKS; CDR2 reads YYEKEE (reference sequence). The CDR3 loop spans 15 amino acids. V shed 4 bases and J 6 bases; nucleotides not matched to a gene: 7. CDR3: CASSRGTGVGQPQHF. The CDR3 DNA is TGTGCCAGCAGCAGAGGGACAGGGGTAGGTCAGCCCCAGCATTTT.

The chain employs TRBV3-1 and TRBJ1-5; 7 bases are shared with TRBD1. Germline V lookup: CDR1 LGHDT, CDR2 YNNKEL (reference sequence). The CDR3 loop spans 14 amino acids. Trimming removed 6 bases from V and 2 bases from J; junction bases left unmatched: 4. The chain's CDR3 is CASRQGFGNQPQHF. In DNA form, the CDR3 reads TGTGCCAGCAGACAGGGGTTTGGCAATCAGCCCCAGCATTTT.

This clonotype was recorded many times. This chain connects TRBV29-1 to TRBJ2-2; maybe TRBD1 (6 bases). CDR3 size: 12 residues. Germline V gene data show CDR1 as SQVTM and CDR2 as ANQGSEA. The V end was cut by 6 bases, the J end by 7 bases, with 12 bases between. CDR3: CSVGDTVGELFF. The CDR3, as DNA: TGCAGCGTGGGGGACACCGTCGGGGAGCTGTTTTTT.

The V gene is TRBV5-1, the J gene TRBJ2-1, with D hard to call. Between the trimmed V and J ends, which lost 3 bases and 7 bases, there was a span of 14 bases. This CDR3 spans 14 amino acids. Germline CDR1 reads SGHRS; CDR2 reads YFSETQ. CDR3 bases: TGCGCCAGCAGCTGGGGTCAGACACAGAATGAGCAGTTCTTC. Encoded protein: CASSWGQTQNEQFF.

V and J are TRBV9 and TRBJ2-7; D is unresolved. The CDR3 totals 16 residues. Trimming removed 0 bases from V and 1 base from J, with 14 bases in between. Germline V gene data show CDR1 as SGDLS and CDR2 as YYNGEE. The CDR3: CASSVGWSPKSYEQYF. DNA for the CDR3: TGTGCCAGCAGCGTAGGGTGGTCACCAAAATCCTACGAGCAGTACTTC.

The chain couples TRBV11-2 to TRBJ2-5, with a weak D call TRBD1 (5 bases). The CDR3 length is 13 residues. Trimming cost V 1 base and J 7 bases, with 10 bases left between them. Germline CDR1 is SGHAT and CDR2 is FQNNGV. The CDR3 coding sequence is TGTGCCAGCAGCTTAGTGGGGCGAAGGACCCAGTACTTC. Its translation is CASSLVGRRTQYF.

This clonotype was observed many times. This rearrangement joins TRBV11-2 to TRBJ1-4; 10 bases fit TRBD1. Germline CDR1 is SGHAT and CDR2 is FQNNGV. Unmatched junction bases numbered 8, after V lost 3 bases and J lost 7 bases. This CDR3 is built from 16 residues. Here the CDR3 DNA reads TGTGCCAGCAGCTTGGGAATCGGGACAGGGGTTGAAAAACTGTTTTTT. Translated, it gives CASSLGIGTGVEKLFF.

This clonotype was detected a few times. This rearrangement joins TRBV29-1 to TRBJ2-5, with D tentatively TRBD1 (5 bases). The ends were cut back, 4 bases at V and 2 bases at J, with 8 bases in the middle. The CDR3 sequence is 12 residues long. CDR1 is SQVTM and CDR2 is ANQGSEA in the germline V gene. The CDR3 sequence: CSVGDRQETQYF. In DNA, the CDR3 is TGCAGCGTTGGTGACAGACAAGAGACCCAGTACTTC.

This clonotype came up a few times. V usage is TRBV4-2 and J usage is TRBJ2-7; D unresolved. The CDR3 is 13 residues long. Germline V gene sequence: CDR1 LGHNA, CDR2 YNFKEQ. V was clipped by 0 bases and J by 6 bases, with 9 bases between them. This chain's CDR3 is CASSQEVQREQYF. The CDR3 DNA sequence: TGTGCCAGCAGCCAAGAAGTCCAGCGCGAGCAGTACTTC.

V gene TRBV2 combines with J gene TRBJ2-7; a possible D gene is TRBD1 (6 bases). V lost 2 bases and J lost 9, with 17 bases in between. This CDR3 contains 14 residues. The germline CDR1 and CDR2 sequences are SNHLY and FYNNEI. The CDR3 bases are TGTGCCAGCAGTGAATCAGGACAGAGCTGGGGGCAGTACTTC. Translation: CASSESGQSWGQYF.

This rearrangement joins TRBV3-1 to TRBJ1-3; perhaps TRBD1 as D (5 bases). The CDR3 length is 18 residues. Trimming took off 0 bases at V and 0 bases at J, with 15 bases between the two ends. Per germline, CDR1 LGHDT and CDR2 YNNKEL (reference sequence). The CDR3 reads CASSQEGTRLFSGNTIYF. CDR3 sequence (DNA): TGTGCCAGCAGCCAAGAAGGGACCCGACTTTTCTCTGGAAACACCATATATTTT.

This chain links TRBV12-3 or TRBV12-4 with TRBJ1-6; no definite D call. The CDR3 runs 13 residues. V was cut by 6 bases and J by 6 bases, with 9 bases left in between. Here the CDR3 reads CASSPPGNSPLHF. CDR3 in DNA: TGTGCCAGCAGCCCCCCGGGTAATTCACCCCTCCACTTT.

This clonotype showed up just once. A much larger clone differs by one base, so this may be a read error. The genes are TRBV20-1 and TRBJ2-3; a possible D gene is TRBD2 (6 bases). The length of the CDR3 is 14 residues. Germline V CDR1 and CDR2: DFQATT, SNEGSKA (reference sequence). CDR3 amino acids: CSAFLGGNSDTLYF. Here the CDR3 DNA reads TGCAGTGCTTTCTTGGGCGGGAACTCAGATACGCTGTATTTT.

The rearrangement uses TRBV9 and TRBJ2-2, with unresolved D. V lost 0 bases and J 5 bases, leaving 11 bases between the germline ends. Germline CDR1 and CDR2: SGDLS and YYNGEE. The CDR3 consists of 15 residues. Here the CDR3 reads CASSVANSVTGELFF. CDR3 DNA: TGTGCCAGCAGCGTAGCTAATTCCGTGACCGGGGAGCTGTTTTTT. The full variable domain, in which reference TRBV9 and TRBJ2-2 provide the parts outside the CDR3, is DSGVTQTPKHLITATGQRVTLRCSPRSGDLSVYWYQQSLDQGLQFLIQYYNGEERAKGNILERFSAQQFPDLHSELNLSSLELGDSALYFCASSVANSVTGELFFGEGSRLTVL.

J is TRBJ2-7 and V is TRBV20-1, with D possibly TRBD2 on 5 matching bases. The CDR3 contains 17 residues. Germline CDR1 DFQATT, CDR2 SNEGSKA (reference sequence). Deletions cut 3 bases from V and 3 bases from J, with 24 bases between. CDR3 DNA: TGCAGTGCTAGTAGCTCGTTAATCGGACTGAATATCTACGAGCAGTACTTC. Its protein is CSASSSLIGLNIYEQYF.

This clonotype was observed a few times. This chain connects TRBV28 to TRBJ2-7, with TRBD2 as a possible D gene (5 bases). Germline V lookup: CDR1 MDHEN, CDR2 SYDVKM. The V and J ends lost 8 bases and 0 bases respectively, with 14 bases between them. The CDR3 has 14 amino acids. As DNA, the CDR3 is TGTGCCAGCCGGCGGGCTGCCACCTCCTACGAGCAGTACTTC. Translating it yields CASRRAATSYEQYF.

This clonotype was observed a few times. The chain links TRBV2 to TRBJ1-1; D is uncertain. The CDR3 is made up of 14 amino acids. The V end was cut by 6 bases, the J end by 4 bases, with 15 bases between. The germline V gene has CDR1 SNHLY and CDR2 FYNNEI. The DNA for the CDR3 is TGTGCCAGCAGATTGGAGGGTTTCGGCACTGAAGCTTTCTTT. It translates to CASRLEGFGTEAFF.

There are a few counts of this clonotype. CDR3 sequence (DNA): TGTGCCAGCAGCTCTACTAGCGGGAGGGCCATAGATGAGCAGTTCTTC. It codes for CASSSTSGRAIDEQFF. J is TRBJ2-1 and V is TRBV5-8; the match to TRBD2 covers 13 bases. The CDR3 is made up of 16 amino acids. Germline assignment: CDR1 SGHTS and CDR2 YDEGEE. J gave up 8 bases and V 3 bases, and 8 bases lay outside the gene matches.

This clonotype was seen more than once but under ten times. The genes are TRBV20-1 and TRBJ1-1; D is unresolved. The V gene lost 2 bases and the J gene lost 5 bases, with 15 bases spanning the gap. The CDR3 runs 14 residues. Germline V gives CDR1 DFQATT, CDR2 SNEGSKA (reference sequence). Here the CDR3 DNA reads TGCAGTGCTAGAAAAGGTTCTCCGGGGACTGAAGCTTTCTTT. This gives the protein CSARKGSPGTEAFF.

V is TRBV11-2 and J is TRBJ2-3; TRBD2 might be the D (6 bases). Germline CDR1 is SGHAT and CDR2 is FQNNGV. CDR3 length: 16 amino acids. V was cut by 6 bases and J by 6 bases, with 22 bases left in between. The CDR3 here is CASSFIGGTERDTQYF. The CDR3 DNA follows: TGTGCCAGCAGTTTCATTGGTGGGACTGAGAGGGATACGCAGTATTTT.

This clonotype was seen a handful of times. The V call is TRBV12-3 or TRBV12-4, the J call TRBJ1-2; 7 bases fit TRBD1. The CDR3 has 13 amino acids. V lost 1 base and J lost 8; bases outside the gene matches: 4. The CDR3 bases are TGTGCCAGCAGTTTAGTGAGGGGGCAGGGCTACACCTTC. Translating it yields CASSLVRGQGYTF.

In its sample, this clonotype was seen a few times. A much larger clone is a single base away; this may be a read error. This chain connects TRBV12-3 or TRBV12-4 to TRBJ2-3, with D uncertain. With 3 bases removed from V and 0 bases from J, the gap between germline ends came to 7 bases. The CDR3 is 14 amino acids. The CDR3 DNA reads TGTGCCAGCAGTTTCCGAACTAGCACAGATACGCAGTATTTT. This translates into CASSFRTSTDTQYF.

J is TRBJ2-2 and V is TRBV15, with D hard to call. CDR1 is LNHNV, CDR2 YYDKDF, per germline (reference sequence). V was clipped by 1 base and J by 7 bases, with 13 bases between them. The CDR3 length is 15 residues. The CDR3, as DNA: TGTGCCACCAGCAGAGGATTACATAACGGCGGGGAGCTGTTTTTT. The encoded protein is CATSRGLHNGGELFF.

The chain uses TRBV9 and TRBJ2-2; D unclear. Trimming removed 0 bases from V and 6 bases from J, with 3 bases in between. Germline V gene lookup returns CDR1 SGDLS and CDR2 YYNGEE. The length of the CDR3 is 12 residues. CDR3 nucleotide sequence: TGTGCCAGCAGCGTAGTTCCCGGGGAGCTGTTTTTT. Protein product: CASSVVPGELFF.